This TCR beta chain was documented in a study of blood T cell repertoires in COVID-19. Only in-frame clones appear in the TCRdb table, and some are missing; sequencing was by immunoSEQ multiplex PCR. In the table there are about 280,000 clones, approximately 90% of which are singletons. Per germline, CDR1 SNHLY and CDR2 FYNNEI. There are 13 residues in the CDR3. V was pared by 7 bases and J by 5 bases, with 14 bases between. The chain carries TRBV2 and TRBJ2-5; D may be TRBD2 (6 bases). The receptor was derived from a woman aged 45-65 years who had recovered from COVID-19. The source material was peripheral blood. CDR3 DNA: TGTGCCAGCAACCCCGGGAGAGGCGAGACCCAGTACTTC. It codes for CASNPGRGETQYF.